What follows is one TCR beta chain and its context. The CDR3 has 15 amino acids. With V trimmed by 4 bases and J by 7 bases, 10 bases remained unmatched. Germline-derived CDR1 and CDR2 are SEHNR and FQNEAQ (reference sequence). The protocol was immunoSEQ multiplex PCR, while the TCRdb copy is restricted to in-frame clones and leaves out a portion. The table includes more than 250,000 clones, around 86% detected once. This specimen belongs to a study of blood T cell repertoires in COVID-19. Study-level information: In each case, the material was cDNA or gDNA derived from T cells, B-cell-depleted T cells, or PBMCs.

V and J are TRBV7-9 and TRBJ1-2; 9 bases fit TRBD1. The sequence came from a man aged 18 to 30 with active or convalescent COVID-19. Sequencing used peripheral blood. CDR3 DNA sequence: TGTGCCAGCAGCTCCCAGAGACAGGGGGAAGGTGGCTACACCTTC. It codes for CASSSQRQGEGGYTF.